The 26 T cell receptor beta chains below were found in one sample sequenced in a study of response to subunit inactivated influenza vaccine. MiXCR, run by TCRdb on the RT-PCR reads, gives a single entry per CDR3 protein. The data contain 650,000 to 700,000 distinct CDR3 sequences, around a sixth of them seen just once; the ten biggest clones take up roughly 10%. Sequencing used PBMCs from blood, obtained 12 days after vaccination. These receptors all stem from a man between 45 and 60 years old who received an inactivated influenza vaccine.

The V gene is TRBV27, the J gene TRBJ2-2; TRBD2 matches 11 bases. Germline values: CDR1 MNHEY, CDR2 SMNVEV (reference sequence). CDR3 length equals 18 residues. Trimming at V came to 0 bases and at J to 4 bases, leaving 7 bases not matched to a gene. CDR3 nucleotides: TGTGCCAGCAGTTTATCGGCTAGCGGGAGGAGTCGCACCGGGGAGCTGTTTTTT. Translating gives CASSLSASGRSRTGELFF.

This clonotype showed up just a few times. One end of the junction varies from germline; a read error may be responsible. The chain employs TRBV2 and TRBJ2-2; perhaps TRBD1 as D (5 bases). The CDR3 runs to 15 residues. Germline loops: CDR1 SNHLY, CDR2 FYNNEI. The CDR3 region is CASSGGVENTGPLLF. CDR3 nucleotides: TGTGCCAGCAGTGGGGGCGTCGAGAACACCGGTCCCCTGCTTTTT.

There are a few counts of this clonotype. The rearrangement links TRBV6-2 or TRBV6-3 to TRBJ1-5, with 8 positions matching TRBD1. The CDR3 is 13 amino acids. Losses at the gene ends were 6 bases for V and 6 bases for J; bases not matched to a gene: 4. Germline values: CDR1 MNHEY, CDR2 SVGEGT. Here the CDR3 DNA reads TGTGCCAGCAGGGCAGGGGGCGGTCAGCCCCAGCATTTT. This translates into CASRAGGGQPQHF.

The V call is TRBV20-1, the J call TRBJ1-2; 8 nucleotides align to TRBD1. Per germline, CDR1 DFQATT and CDR2 SNEGSKA (reference sequence). The CDR3 contains 12 residues. With 6 bases clipped from V and 14 bases from J, the junction kept 14 bases outside the gene matches. CDR3 bases: TGCAGTGCCAGTCTAGGACAGGGACCTATAACCTTC. Translating gives CSASLGQGPITF.

The chain recombines TRBV20-1 with TRBJ2-1; the D gene is possibly TRBD1 (5 bases). The germline V gene has CDR1 DFQATT and CDR2 SNEGSKA (reference sequence). The CDR3 runs to 16 residues. With 1 base removed from V and 5 bases from J, the gap between germline ends came to 18 bases. CDR3 in DNA: TGCAGTGCTAGAGTTCCCATCGCAGGGTCCCACAATGAGCAGTTCTTC. This translates into CSARVPIAGSHNEQFF.

The genes are TRBV7-2 and TRBJ2-7; 9 bases fit TRBD2. The germline gives CDR1 SGHTA, CDR2 FQGNSA. Trimming at V came to 7 bases and at J to 0 bases, leaving 7 bases not matched to a gene. The CDR3 runs 15 residues. The CDR3 DNA is TGTGCCAGCACCCCGTCTAGCGGGACCTCCTACGAGCAGTACTTC. Encoded protein: CASTPSSGTSYEQYF.

This clonotype was observed a few times. The chain joins TRBV7-2 to TRBJ2-1, with D possibly TRBD2 on 6 matching bases. V lost 3 bases to trimming and J lost 4 bases, with 10 bases between them. Germline V gene sequence: CDR1 SGHTA, CDR2 FQGNSA. The CDR3 spans 14 residues. CDR3 in amino acids: CASSFGGEYNEQFF. Written as DNA, the CDR3 is TGTGCCAGCAGCTTTGGCGGGGAGTACAATGAGCAGTTCTTC. The variable domain in full, completed from reference TRBV7-2 and TRBJ2-1, reads GAGVSQSPSNKVTEKGKDVELRCDPISGHTALYWYRQSLGQGLEFLIYFQGNSAPDKSGLPSDRFSAERTGGSVSTLTIQRTQQEDSAVYLCASSFGGEYNEQFFGPGTRLTVL.

This clonotype was found a few times. The rearrangement links TRBV4-1 to TRBJ2-3; no reliable D call. This CDR3 is 15 amino acids long. The V gene's germline CDR1 is MGHRA and CDR2 YSYEKL. The V end was cut by 2 bases, the J end by 1 base, with 10 bases between. The CDR3: CASSQQTRRTDTQYF. The CDR3, as DNA: TGCGCCAGCAGCCAACAGACAAGACGCACAGATACGCAGTATTTT.

This chain connects TRBV10-3 to TRBJ2-2, with 15 nucleotides matching TRBD2. V was pared by 4 bases and J by 7 bases, with 7 bases of the junction left unmatched. The CDR3 consists of 17 residues. Germline V CDR1 and CDR2: ENHRY, SYGVKD. The CDR3 nucleotides are TGTGCCATCAGTGTCGGACTAGCGGGAGGGCCTGGCGGGGAGCTGTTTTTT. Its protein product is CAISVGLAGGPGGELFF.

This clonotype was counted at least ten times. The chain employs TRBV5-1 and TRBJ2-1; unclear D gene. The ends were cut back, 9 bases at V and 5 bases at J, with 12 bases in the middle. There are 12 residues in the CDR3. Germline V gene sequence: CDR1 SGHRS, CDR2 YFSETQ. DNA of the CDR3: TGCGCCACCGCCTCCCAGAACAATGAGCAGTTCTTC. It specifies CATASQNNEQFF. The whole variable domain, filled in from reference TRBV5-1 and TRBJ2-1, reads KAGVTQTPRYLIKTRGQQVTLSCSPISGHRSVSWYQQTPGQGLQFLFEYFSETQRNKGNFPGRFSGRQFSNSRSEMNVSTLELGDSALYLCATASQNNEQFFGPGTRLTVL.

This sequence joins TRBV11-2 and TRBJ2-3, with TRBD2 identical over 10 bases. Germline trimming cut 5 bases from V and 2 bases from J; bases unmatched to any gene: 4. The V gene's germline CDR1 is SGHAT and CDR2 FQNNGV. The CDR3 is made up of 15 amino acids. This CDR3 reads CASSERGGITDTQYF. The CDR3 DNA reads TGTGCCAGCAGCGAGCGGGGGGGCATCACAGATACGCAGTATTTT. Filled out from reference TRBV11-2 and TRBJ2-3, the complete variable domain reads EAGVAQSPRYKIIEKRQSVAFWCNPISGHATLYWYQQILGQGPKLLIQFQNNGVVDDSQLPKDRFSAERLKGVDSTLKIQPAKLEDSAVYLCASSERGGITDTQYFGPGTRLTVL.

This clonotype has just a few counts. The genes are TRBV29-1 and TRBJ2-7; 7 bases line up with TRBD1. The CDR3 is made up of 12 amino acids. From germline, CDR1 is SQVTM and CDR2 ANQGSEA. V was clipped by 4 bases and J by 4 bases; unmatched bases: 4. As DNA, the CDR3 is TGCAGCGTTGGTACAGGGGTTTACGAGCAGTACTTC. This translates into CSVGTGVYEQYF.

This clonotype occurred a few times. This chain connects TRBV5-1 to TRBJ1-1; 7 nucleotides line up with TRBD1. The germline V gene has CDR1 SGHRS and CDR2 YFSETQ. The length of the CDR3 is 13 residues. J gave up 7 bases and V 4 bases, and 7 bases lay outside the gene matches. CDR3: CASSAGTALEAFF. The CDR3 region has the DNA TGCGCCAGCAGCGCCGGGACAGCACTTGAAGCTTTCTTT.

This rearrangement joins TRBV5-1 to TRBJ2-2; D call uncertain. The CDR3 contains 14 residues. Trimming pared 9 bases from V and 0 bases from J, leaving 12 bases between. Germline lookup yields CDR1 SGHRS and CDR2 YFSETQ. This CDR3 is CATGDTANTGELFF. In DNA form, the CDR3 reads TGCGCCACCGGCGACACCGCGAACACCGGGGAGCTGTTTTTT.

V gene TRBV7-3 combines with J gene TRBJ2-3; D possibly corresponds to TRBD2 (6 bases). Germline V gene lookup returns CDR1 SGHTA and CDR2 FQGTGA. The CDR3 loop spans 13 amino acids. Trimming removed 6 bases at V and 2 bases at J, with 9 bases between. The CDR3 bases are TGTGCCAGCAGGCGGGACCCCACAGATACGCAGTATTTT. Protein: CASRRDPTDTQYF.

This clonotype was counted many times. The chain employs TRBV12-3 or TRBV12-4 and TRBJ2-7; TRBD1 agrees at 8 bases. Germline trimming cut 3 bases from V and 2 bases from J; bases unmatched to any gene: 3. CDR3 length: 14 amino acids. CDR3 residues: CASSLRTGPYEQYF. CDR3 DNA sequence: TGTGCCAGCAGTTTGCGGACAGGGCCCTACGAGCAGTACTTC.

This clonotype has a handful of counts. The rearrangement links TRBV29-1 to TRBJ1-5, with D tentatively TRBD1 (5 bases). This CDR3 has 14 residues. V was trimmed by 7 bases and J by 0 bases, leaving 13 bases between them. CDR1 SQVTM and CDR2 ANQGSEA come from the germline V gene. CDR3 in amino acids: CSALEGNSNQPQHF. The CDR3 region has the DNA TGCAGCGCCCTAGAGGGGAATAGCAATCAGCCCCAGCATTTT.

The genes are TRBV29-1 and TRBJ1-1; a possible D gene is TRBD1 (5 bases). Germline CDR1 reads SQVTM; CDR2 reads ANQGSEA. The germline V and J ends were trimmed by 5 bases and 1 base, with 11 bases remaining between them. The CDR3 has 13 amino acids. The CDR3 is CSVTGTWNTEAFF. CDR3 DNA sequence: TGCAGCGTTACCGGGACCTGGAACACTGAAGCTTTCTTT.

This chain connects TRBV2 to TRBJ2-7; perhaps TRBD1 as D (5 bases). This CDR3 comprises 13 residues. From germline, CDR1 is SNHLY and CDR2 FYNNEI. With 11 bases removed from V and 1 base from J, the gap between germline ends came to 15 bases. CDR3 sequence (DNA): TGTGCCCGTGAACAGGCAGGGTCCTACGAGCAGTACTTC. Protein: CAREQAGSYEQYF.

This clonotype was found many times. The CDR3 DNA sequence: TGCGCCAGCAGCTTGGGACAGATCCAAGAGACCCAGTACTTC. Its translation is CASSLGQIQETQYF. J is TRBJ2-5 and V is TRBV5-1, with a weak D call TRBD1 (5 bases). Germline CDR1 reads SGHRS; CDR2 reads YFSETQ. V was clipped by 0 bases and J by 1 base, with 7 bases between them. The CDR3 extends over 14 amino acids.

The chain combines TRBV20-1 with TRBJ1-5; 8 bases line up with TRBD1. The V gene's germline CDR1 is DFQATT and CDR2 SNEGSKA (reference sequence). The CDR3 spans 16 residues. V lost 3 bases, J lost 0 bases, and 7 bases stayed unmatched. The CDR3 reads CSARNSGGSSNQPQHF. The CDR3 coding sequence is TGCAGTGCTAGGAATTCAGGGGGCTCTAGCAATCAGCCCCAGCATTTT.

V is TRBV5-4 and J is TRBJ2-1, with 7 bases fitting TRBD2. Germline CDR1 is SGHNT and CDR2 is YYREEE (reference sequence). This CDR3 is 13 amino acids long. With 7 bases clipped from V and 4 bases from J, the junction kept 5 bases outside the gene matches. CDR3: CASAASGYNEQFF. Here the CDR3 DNA reads TGTGCCAGCGCGGCTAGCGGATACAATGAGCAGTTCTTC.

This clonotype occurred a few times. The chain carries TRBV2 and TRBJ1-6, with unresolved D. The V gene lost 6 bases and the J gene lost 5 bases, with 14 bases spanning the gap. This CDR3 is 15 amino acids long. The germline V gene encodes CDR1 SNHLY and CDR2 FYNNEI. The CDR3: CASSLGGPNNSPLHF. The CDR3, as DNA: TGTGCCAGCAGCCTAGGCGGCCCAAATAATTCACCCCTCCACTTT.

The V and J genes are TRBV20-1 and TRBJ1-5, with 9 positions matching TRBD1. This CDR3 contains 14 residues. Losses at the gene ends were 5 bases for V and 4 bases for J; bases not matched to a gene: 6. CDR1 is DFQATT, CDR2 SNEGSKA, per germline (reference sequence). This CDR3 reads CSAGGQGPNQPQHF. CDR3 sequence (DNA): TGCAGTGCTGGGGGACAGGGCCCTAATCAGCCCCAGCATTTT.

This clonotype was recorded a few times. The J gene is TRBJ2-1, the V gene TRBV19, with a weak D call TRBD1 (6 bases). Germline V gene lookup returns CDR1 LNHDA and CDR2 SQIVND (reference sequence). V was pared by 5 bases and J by 10 bases, with 12 bases between. CDR3 length: 12 residues. The CDR3: CASSPGVFEQFF. The CDR3 DNA reads as TGTGCCAGTAGTCCAGGGGTGTTCGAGCAGTTCTTC.

Only a few counts were recorded for this clonotype. V is TRBV20-1 and J is TRBJ2-5, with 8 nucleotides matching TRBD2. The CDR3 is 16 residues long. V was clipped by 3 bases and J by 5 bases; unmatched bases: 14. The germline V gene encodes CDR1 DFQATT and CDR2 SNEGSKA (reference sequence). In DNA, the CDR3 is TGCAGTGCTAGGGGCGGCACGGCGGGAGGAGTGGAGACCCAGTACTTC. Protein sequence: CSARGGTAGGVETQYF.